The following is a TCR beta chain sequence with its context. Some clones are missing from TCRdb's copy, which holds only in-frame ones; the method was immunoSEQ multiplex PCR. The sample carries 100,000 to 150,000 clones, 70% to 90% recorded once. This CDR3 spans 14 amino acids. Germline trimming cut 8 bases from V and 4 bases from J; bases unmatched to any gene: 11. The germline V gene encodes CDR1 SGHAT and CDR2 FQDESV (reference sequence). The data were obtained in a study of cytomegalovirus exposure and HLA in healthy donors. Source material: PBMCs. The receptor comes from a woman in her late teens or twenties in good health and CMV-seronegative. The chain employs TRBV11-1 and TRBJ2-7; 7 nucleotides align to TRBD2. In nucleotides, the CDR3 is TGTGCCAGCGGGCGGCGGGGGACTCCATACGAGCAGTACTTC. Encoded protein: CASGRRGTPYEQYF.